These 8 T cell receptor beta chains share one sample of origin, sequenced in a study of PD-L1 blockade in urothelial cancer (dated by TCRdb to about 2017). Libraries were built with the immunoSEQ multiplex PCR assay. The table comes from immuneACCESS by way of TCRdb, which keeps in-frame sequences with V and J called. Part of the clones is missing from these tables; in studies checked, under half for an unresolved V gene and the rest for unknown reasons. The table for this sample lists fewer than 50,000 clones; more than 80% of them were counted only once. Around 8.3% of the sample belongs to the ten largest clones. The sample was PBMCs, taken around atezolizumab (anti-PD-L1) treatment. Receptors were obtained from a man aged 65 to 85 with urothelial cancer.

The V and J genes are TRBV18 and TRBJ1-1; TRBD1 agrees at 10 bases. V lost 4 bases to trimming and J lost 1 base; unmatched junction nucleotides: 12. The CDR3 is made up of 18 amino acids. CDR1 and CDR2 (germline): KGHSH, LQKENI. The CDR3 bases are TGTGCCAGCTCACGACCGGGACAGGGGATTAGACAGAACACTGAAGCTTTCTTT. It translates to CASSRPGQGIRQNTEAFF.

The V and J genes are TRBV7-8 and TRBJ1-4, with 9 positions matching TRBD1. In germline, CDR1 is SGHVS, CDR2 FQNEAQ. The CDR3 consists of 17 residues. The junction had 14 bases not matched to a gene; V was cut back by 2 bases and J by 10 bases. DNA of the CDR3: TGTGCCAGCAGCTTATTGGTATCCGGGACAGGGTCGGGAAAACTGTTTTTT. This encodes CASSLLVSGTGSGKLFF.

The DNA of the CDR3 is TGTGCCAGCAGTGATCCCGGGAGGGCCGATCCCGAGCAGTACTTC. Translation gives CASSDPGRADPEQYF. The chain links TRBV28 to TRBJ2-7; 8 nucleotides agree with TRBD2. The V gene's germline CDR1 is MDHEN and CDR2 SYDVKM. V was pared by 5 bases and J by 6 bases, with 12 bases of the junction left unmatched. This CDR3 has 15 amino acids.

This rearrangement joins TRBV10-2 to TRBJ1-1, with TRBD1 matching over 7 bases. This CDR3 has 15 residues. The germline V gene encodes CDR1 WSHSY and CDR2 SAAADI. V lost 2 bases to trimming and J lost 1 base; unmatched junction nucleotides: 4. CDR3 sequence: CASSERTGPNTEAFF. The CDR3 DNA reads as TGCGCCAGCAGTGAGAGGACAGGCCCGAACACTGAAGCTTTCTTT.

The CDR3: CASKLAGVSADTQYF. The CDR3 DNA reads as TGCGCCAGCAAACTAGCGGGAGTTAGTGCAGATACGCAGTATTTT. This chain uses TRBV5-1 with TRBJ2-3; TRBD2 agrees at 11 bases. The CDR3 has 15 residues. CDR1 is SGHRS and CDR2 is YFSETQ in the germline V gene. V lost 6 bases, J lost 4 bases, and 7 bases stayed unmatched.

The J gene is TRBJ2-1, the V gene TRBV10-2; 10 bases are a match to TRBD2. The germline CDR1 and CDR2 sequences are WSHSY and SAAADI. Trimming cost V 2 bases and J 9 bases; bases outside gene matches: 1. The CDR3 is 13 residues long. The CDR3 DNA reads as TGCGCCAGCAGTGAGCGACTAGCGGGTGAGCAGTTCTTC. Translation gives CASSERLAGEQFF.

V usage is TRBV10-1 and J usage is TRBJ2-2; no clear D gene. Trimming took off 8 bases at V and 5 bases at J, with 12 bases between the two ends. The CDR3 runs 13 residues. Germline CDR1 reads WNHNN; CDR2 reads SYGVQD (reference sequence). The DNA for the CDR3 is TGCGCCAGCCGGTCCCCCATAACCGGGGAGCTGTTTTTT. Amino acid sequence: CASRSPITGELFF.

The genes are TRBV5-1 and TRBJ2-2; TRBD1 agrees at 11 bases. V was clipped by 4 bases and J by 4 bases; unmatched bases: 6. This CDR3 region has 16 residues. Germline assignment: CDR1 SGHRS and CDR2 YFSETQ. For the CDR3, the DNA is TGCGCCAGCAGCCGGGACAGGGGGACGGGCACCGGGGAGCTGTTTTTT. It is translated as CASSRDRGTGTGELFF.